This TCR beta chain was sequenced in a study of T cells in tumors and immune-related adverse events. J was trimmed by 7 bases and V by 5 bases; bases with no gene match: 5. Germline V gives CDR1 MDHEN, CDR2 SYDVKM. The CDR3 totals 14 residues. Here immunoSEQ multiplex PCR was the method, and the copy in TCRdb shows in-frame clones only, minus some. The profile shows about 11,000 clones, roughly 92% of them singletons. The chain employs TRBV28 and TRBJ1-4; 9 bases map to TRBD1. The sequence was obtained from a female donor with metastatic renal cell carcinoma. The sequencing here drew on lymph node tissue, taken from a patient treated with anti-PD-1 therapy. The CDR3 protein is CASSQQGAGEKLFF. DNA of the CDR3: TGTGCCAGCAGTCAACAGGGGGCGGGTGAAAAACTGTTTTTT.